This T cell receptor beta chain was observed in a study of graft-versus-host responses after intestinal transplantation. Study background: All recipients got anti-thymocyte globulin induction, then tacrolimus and steroids for roughly 3 years. Study conclusions and caveats: Recipient marrow showed GvH clones, some seen first in ileum or blood.

Germline V CDR1 and CDR2: GTSNPN, SVGIG (reference sequence). The V end lost 0 bases, the J end lost 4 bases, and 13 bases lay between the germline ends. The CDR3 is 15 amino acids. As for this clone: The antigen is unknown.

TCRdb keeps only in-frame clones here, not all; method: immunoSEQ multiplex PCR. Seen here are under 100,000 clones, about 94% observed once, and the top ten hold approximately 0.2%. The chain is built from TRBV30 and TRBJ2-1; tentative D call: TRBD2 (7 bases). The sequence came from a human donor who was the organ donor for an intestinal transplant. The material was unstimulated CD4+ T cells sorted from spleen or lymph node cells, obtained before transplant. This CDR3 is CAWSVQGLPYNEQFF. The CDR3 bases are TGTGCCTGGAGTGTACAGGGACTACCGTACAATGAGCAGTTCTTC. The complete variable domain, with remaining parts taken from reference TRBV30 and TRBJ2-1, reads SQTIHQWPATLVQPVGSPLSLECTVEGTSNPNLYWYRQAAGRGLQLLFYSVGIGQISSEVPQNLSASRPQDRQFILSSKKLLLSDSGFYLCAWSVQGLPYNEQFFGPGTRLTVL.